This is a list of T cell receptor beta chains from one sample in a study of Graves' ophthalmopathy and Graves' hyperthyroidism. TCRdb redid the calling of the multiplex PCR reads with MiXCR, one entry per CDR3 protein. The table lists 170,000 or so distinct CDR3 sequences, 39% of them singletons, with 7.5% to 10% in the top ten. Sequencing used peripheral blood. These receptors came from a man aged 30 to 39 with Graves' ophthalmopathy. CDR3s include the opening cysteine and the closing phenylalanine or tryptophan. Fields, in order: D gene, CDR3 length, V gene, J gene, clone size, CDR3 DNA, CDR3 protein. A D gene is named only where the DNA matches it firmly. The size field is filled for only some rows; it gives once, few, many or a size class.

d_call: NA
cdr3_length: 16
v_call: TRBV4-3
j_call: TRBJ2-2
clone_size: many
cdr3_nt: TGCGCCAGCAGCCAAGATCCCGGGGAACACACCGGGGAGCTGTTTTTT
cdr3_aa: CASSQDPGEHTGELFF

d_call: TRBD1
cdr3_length: 15
v_call: TRBV19
j_call: TRBJ2-7
clone_size: many
cdr3_nt: TGTGCCAGTAGCCCTACGGGACAGGGGGCTAGAGAGCAGTACTTC
cdr3_aa: CASSPTGQGAREQYF

d_call: NA
cdr3_length: 15
v_call: TRBV20-1
j_call: TRBJ2-2
clone_size: many
cdr3_nt: TGCAGTGCTAGAGATAAGGCAGACAACACCGGGGAGCTGTTTTTT
cdr3_aa: CSARDKADNTGELFF

d_call: TRBD1
cdr3_length: 15
v_call: TRBV12-5
j_call: TRBJ2-1
clone_size: many
cdr3_nt: TGTGCTAGTGGTTTGGTAGGGACAGGGGTCAATGAGCAGTTCTTC
cdr3_aa: CASGLVGTGVNEQFF

d_call: TRBD1
cdr3_length: 14
v_call: TRBV29-1
j_call: TRBJ1-1
clone_size: NA
cdr3_nt: TGCAGCGGTGACGACAGGGAACCTGTCACTGAAGCTTTCTTT
cdr3_aa: CSGDDREPVTEAFF

d_call: TRBD1
cdr3_length: 18
v_call: TRBV6-1
j_call: TRBJ2-1
clone_size: many
cdr3_nt: TGTGCCAGCAGTGAAAGGAAAGGTGAGGACAGGGGCTACAATGAGCAGTTCTTC
cdr3_aa: CASSERKGEDRGYNEQFF

d_call: NA
cdr3_length: 11
v_call: TRBV6-5
j_call: TRBJ1-1
clone_size: many
cdr3_nt: TGTGCCAGCCAGGTACACACTGAAGCTTTCTTT
cdr3_aa: CASQVHTEAFF

d_call: NA
cdr3_length: 17
v_call: TRBV11-1
j_call: TRBJ1-5
clone_size: many
cdr3_nt: TGTGCCAGCAGGTGTAACAGAGAGGGATACAGCAATCAGCCCCAGCATTTT
cdr3_aa: CASRCNREGYSNQPQHF

d_call: NA
cdr3_length: 20
v_call: TRBV6-6
j_call: TRBJ2-6
clone_size: many
cdr3_nt: TGTGCCAGCAGTCCCTGGTATAGCGGAGGGGTTCACTCTGGGGCCAACGTCCTGACTTTC
cdr3_aa: CASSPWYSGGVHSGANVLTF

d_call: NA
cdr3_length: 13
v_call: TRBV5-1
j_call: TRBJ2-4
clone_size: NA
cdr3_nt: TGCGCCAGCAGCCCTCTAACAGGGAACATTCAGTACTTC
cdr3_aa: CASSPLTGNIQYF

d_call: TRBD2
cdr3_length: 14
v_call: TRBV2
j_call: TRBJ2-5
clone_size: many
cdr3_nt: TGTGCCAGCAGGAATAGCGGGACCTTGGGGACCCAGTACTTC
cdr3_aa: CASRNSGTLGTQYF

d_call: NA
cdr3_length: 14
v_call: TRBV30
j_call: TRBJ1-3
clone_size: many
cdr3_nt: TGTGCCTGGAGTCTCACAGGGACTGGAAACACCATATATTTT
cdr3_aa: CAWSLTGTGNTIYF

d_call: NA
cdr3_length: 14
v_call: TRBV12-3/TRBV12-4
j_call: TRBJ1-1
clone_size: NA
cdr3_nt: TGTGCCAGCAGTTTCGACGTCACTCCGGCTGAAGCTTTCTTT
cdr3_aa: CASSFDVTPAEAFF

d_call: NA
cdr3_length: 15
v_call: TRBV28
j_call: TRBJ1-2
clone_size: many
cdr3_nt: TGTGCCAGCAGTTTGTCCCTTCTAGCTAACTATGGCTACACCTTC
cdr3_aa: CASSLSLLANYGYTF

d_call: NA
cdr3_length: 13
v_call: TRBV12-3/TRBV12-4
j_call: TRBJ2-5
clone_size: many
cdr3_nt: TGTGCCAGCAGTGCATGGACTGGTGGGACCCAGTACTTC
cdr3_aa: CASSAWTGGTQYF

d_call: NA
cdr3_length: 15
v_call: TRBV29-1
j_call: TRBJ2-5
clone_size: many
cdr3_nt: TGCAGCGCCGGGGGGACGCCCAGGGGGCAAGAGACCCAGTACTTC
cdr3_aa: CSAGGTPRGQETQYF

d_call: NA
cdr3_length: 17
v_call: TRBV28
j_call: TRBJ1-5
clone_size: many
cdr3_nt: TGTGCCAGCAGTTTAGTTTCGCCTCGGGGCGCAGGGCAGCCCCAGCATTTT
cdr3_aa: CASSLVSPRGAGQPQHF

d_call: TRBD1
cdr3_length: 14
v_call: TRBV20-1
j_call: TRBJ1-1
clone_size: NA
cdr3_nt: TGCAGTGCTAGCTTACAGGGGGCGAACACTGAAGCTTTCTTT
cdr3_aa: CSASLQGANTEAFF

d_call: NA
cdr3_length: 13
v_call: TRBV30
j_call: TRBJ2-7
clone_size: many
cdr3_nt: TGTGCCTGGAGTGAGGGCAGGGTCTACGAGCAGTACTTC
cdr3_aa: CAWSEGRVYEQYF

d_call: TRBD2
cdr3_length: 19
v_call: TRBV7-8
j_call: TRBJ2-7
clone_size: many
cdr3_nt: TGTGCCAGCAGCTTGAAACCGGGACTAGCGGGAGAGGCCGTTAACGAGCAGTACTTC
cdr3_aa: CASSLKPGLAGEAVNEQYF

d_call: NA
cdr3_length: 14
v_call: TRBV27
j_call: TRBJ2-5
clone_size: many
cdr3_nt: TGTGCCAGCAGTTTACAGGGCGCATTAGAGACCCAGTACTTC
cdr3_aa: CASSLQGALETQYF

d_call: TRBD2
cdr3_length: 18
v_call: TRBV6-2/TRBV6-3
j_call: TRBJ2-7
clone_size: once
cdr3_nt: TGTGCCAGTAAAACGACTAGCGGGAGCGGTAAGACGATTTACGAGCAGTACTTC
cdr3_aa: CASKTTSGSGKTIYEQYF

d_call: NA
cdr3_length: 15
v_call: TRBV13
j_call: TRBJ2-7
clone_size: many
cdr3_nt: TGTGCCAGCAGCTCGAGGGGGGGATTTGCCTACGAGCAGTACTTC
cdr3_aa: CASSSRGGFAYEQYF

d_call: TRBD1
cdr3_length: 15
v_call: TRBV7-3
j_call: TRBJ1-1
clone_size: many
cdr3_nt: TGTGCCAGCAGCCCCTACTCCGGGACAGATACTGAAGCTTTCTTT
cdr3_aa: CASSPYSGTDTEAFF

d_call: NA
cdr3_length: 13
v_call: TRBV12-3/TRBV12-4
j_call: TRBJ1-3
clone_size: many
cdr3_nt: TGTGCCAGCAGTTTGCGGGGTGGAAACACCATATATTTT
cdr3_aa: CASSLRGGNTIYF

d_call: NA
cdr3_length: 15
v_call: TRBV7-8
j_call: TRBJ2-7
clone_size: many
cdr3_nt: TGTGCCAGCAGCTTAGGTAGTTCTTTCAACTACGAGCAGTACTTC
cdr3_aa: CASSLGSSFNYEQYF

d_call: NA
cdr3_length: 15
v_call: TRBV7-2
j_call: TRBJ1-6
clone_size: once
cdr3_nt: TGTGCCAGCAGCTTAGCGATGGGGTGGCAATCACCCCTCCACTTT
cdr3_aa: CASSLAMGWQSPLHF

d_call: TRBD1
cdr3_length: 16
v_call: TRBV6-2/TRBV6-3
j_call: TRBJ1-5
clone_size: once
cdr3_nt: TGTGCCAGCAGTTACGTTCGGACAGGGGTAAATCAGCCCCAGCATTTT
cdr3_aa: CASSYVRTGVNQPQHF

d_call: TRBD1
cdr3_length: 14
v_call: TRBV12-3/TRBV12-4
j_call: TRBJ2-2
clone_size: NA
cdr3_nt: TGTGCCAGCAGACCGGGACAGGGCATCGGGGAGCTGTTTTTT
cdr3_aa: CASRPGQGIGELFF

d_call: TRBD1
cdr3_length: 16
v_call: TRBV6-1
j_call: TRBJ1-5
clone_size: NA
cdr3_nt: TGTGCCAGCAGGTCAAGCCTCAGGGGGGCTTATCAGCCCCAGCATTTT
cdr3_aa: CASRSSLRGAYQPQHF

d_call: NA
cdr3_length: 14
v_call: TRBV6-1
j_call: TRBJ2-5
clone_size: few
cdr3_nt: TGTGCCAGCAGAGTAGCTTGGGGTGGGGAGACCCAGTACTTC
cdr3_aa: CASRVAWGGETQYF

d_call: NA
cdr3_length: 14
v_call: TRBV12-3/TRBV12-4
j_call: TRBJ2-2
clone_size: many
cdr3_nt: TGTGCCAGCAGTTTGACTACTTTCGCCGGGGAGCTGTTTTTT
cdr3_aa: CASSLTTFAGELFF

d_call: NA
cdr3_length: 16
v_call: TRBV4-1
j_call: TRBJ2-4
clone_size: many
cdr3_nt: TGCGCCAGCAGCCAAGAAGGGAGATTAGCCAAAAACATTCAGTACTTC
cdr3_aa: CASSQEGRLAKNIQYF